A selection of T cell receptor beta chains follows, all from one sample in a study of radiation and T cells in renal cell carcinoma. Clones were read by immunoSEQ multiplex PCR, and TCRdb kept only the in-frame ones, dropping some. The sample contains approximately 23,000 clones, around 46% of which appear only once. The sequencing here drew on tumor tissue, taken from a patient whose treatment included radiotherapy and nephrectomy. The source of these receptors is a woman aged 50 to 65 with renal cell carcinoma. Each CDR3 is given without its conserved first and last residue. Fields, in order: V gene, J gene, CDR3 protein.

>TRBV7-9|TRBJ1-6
ASSHTEINSPLH
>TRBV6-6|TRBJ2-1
ASSRTMYNEQF
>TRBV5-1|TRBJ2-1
ASRFRGQGLNEQF
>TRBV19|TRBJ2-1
ASSVPGTTRGNEQF
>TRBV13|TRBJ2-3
ASSLRWDGGSGQY
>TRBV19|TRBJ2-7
ASSTQRTGGSEQY
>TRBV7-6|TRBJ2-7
ASSLTDTESQY
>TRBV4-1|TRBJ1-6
ASSPLEGSLH
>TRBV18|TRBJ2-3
ASSPGQGPDTQY
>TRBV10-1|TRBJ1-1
ASSENRLSEAF
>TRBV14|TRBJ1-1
ASSQFQDGTEAF
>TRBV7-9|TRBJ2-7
ASSSNSGQGAYEQY
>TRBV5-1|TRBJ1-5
ASSLARTGLIQPQH
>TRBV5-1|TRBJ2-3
ASSLALGASTDTQY
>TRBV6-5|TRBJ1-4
ASSSRHPEKLF
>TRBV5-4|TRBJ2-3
ASSAGSTDTQY
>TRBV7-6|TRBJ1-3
ASSLGNTIY
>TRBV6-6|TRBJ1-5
AISGERQPQH
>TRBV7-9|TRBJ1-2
ASSLNREIYGYT
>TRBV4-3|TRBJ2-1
ASSQDSSGVSYNEQF
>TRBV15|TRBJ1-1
ATSRDLQGEAF
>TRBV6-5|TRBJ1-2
ASSYSDEGGAYGYT
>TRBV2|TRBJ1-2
ASRPTGTGGWGYT
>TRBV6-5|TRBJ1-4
ASSRQGAREKLF
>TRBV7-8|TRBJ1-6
ASSLEKNYNSPLH
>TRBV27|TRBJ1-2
ASSSTVDYGYT
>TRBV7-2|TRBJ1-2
ASSLNRGHLKLYGYT
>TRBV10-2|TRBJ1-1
ASSGTGIDMNTEAF
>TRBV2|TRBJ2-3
ASVRDSPASTDTQY
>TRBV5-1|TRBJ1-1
ASSQEPGTMNTEAF
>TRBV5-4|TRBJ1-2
ASSLPGLESYGYT
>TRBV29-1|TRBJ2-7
SVRGQSSYEQY
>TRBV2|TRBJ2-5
ANSRLAVEETQY
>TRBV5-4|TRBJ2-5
ASSQDRDLGAGETQY
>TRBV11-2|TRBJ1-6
ASSHRVNESPLH
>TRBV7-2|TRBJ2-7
ASSSIGIAYEQY
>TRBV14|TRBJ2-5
ASSRYGQPGRETQY
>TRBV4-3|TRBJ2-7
ASSQGQRGAFSSYEQY
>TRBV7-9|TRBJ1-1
ASSLPPQMNTEAF
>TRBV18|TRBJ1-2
ASSPRRDEYGYT
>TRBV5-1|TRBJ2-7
ASSLTPDGAYEQY
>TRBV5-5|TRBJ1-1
ASSQWTSLNTEAF
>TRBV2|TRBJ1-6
ASKITYNSPLH
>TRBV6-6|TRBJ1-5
STYRGYSNQPQH
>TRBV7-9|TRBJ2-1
ASSLAYFEAGDNEQF
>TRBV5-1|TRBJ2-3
ASSPRRAGGGDTQY
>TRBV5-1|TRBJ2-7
ASSLMSGARGSYEQY
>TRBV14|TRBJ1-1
ASSQGRGVGNTEAF
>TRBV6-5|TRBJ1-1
ASSYRQGHTEAF
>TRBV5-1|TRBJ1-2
ASSFRGMNYGYT
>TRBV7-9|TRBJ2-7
ASRGGETYEQY
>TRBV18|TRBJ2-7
ASSPSQQNAYEQY
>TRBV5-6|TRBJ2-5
ASSPVGGAGGGQETQY
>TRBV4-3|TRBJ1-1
ASSQDNTGSTEAF
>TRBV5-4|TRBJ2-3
ASSLNGGADTQY